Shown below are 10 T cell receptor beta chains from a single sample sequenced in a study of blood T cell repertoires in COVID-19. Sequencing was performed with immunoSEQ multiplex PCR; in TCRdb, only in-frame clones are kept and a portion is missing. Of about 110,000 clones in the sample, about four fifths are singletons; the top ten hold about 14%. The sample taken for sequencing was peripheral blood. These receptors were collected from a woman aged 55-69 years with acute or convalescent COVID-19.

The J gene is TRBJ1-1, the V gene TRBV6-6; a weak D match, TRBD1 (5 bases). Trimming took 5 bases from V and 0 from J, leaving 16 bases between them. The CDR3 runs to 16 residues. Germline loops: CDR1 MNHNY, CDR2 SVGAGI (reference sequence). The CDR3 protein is CASSRDGAAMNTEAFF. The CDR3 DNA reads TGTGCCAGCAGTAGGGATGGGGCTGCCATGAACACTGAAGCTTTCTTT.

Here the CDR3 DNA reads TGTGCCAGCAGTGAACAGGTATTGGGCAATCAGCCCCAGCATTTT. Amino acid sequence: CASSEQVLGNQPQHF. The chain has TRBV6-1 and TRBJ1-5; D uncertain. With 2 bases removed from V and 2 bases from J, the gap between germline ends came to 10 bases. In germline, CDR1 is MNHNS, CDR2 SASEGT. This CDR3 spans 15 amino acids.

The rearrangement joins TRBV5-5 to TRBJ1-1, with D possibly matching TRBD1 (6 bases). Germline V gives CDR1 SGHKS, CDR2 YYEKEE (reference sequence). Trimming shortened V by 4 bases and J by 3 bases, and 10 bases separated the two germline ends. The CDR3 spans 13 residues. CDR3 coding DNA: TGTGCCAGCAGCCAGGACAGATACACTGAAGCTTTCTTT. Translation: CASSQDRYTEAFF.

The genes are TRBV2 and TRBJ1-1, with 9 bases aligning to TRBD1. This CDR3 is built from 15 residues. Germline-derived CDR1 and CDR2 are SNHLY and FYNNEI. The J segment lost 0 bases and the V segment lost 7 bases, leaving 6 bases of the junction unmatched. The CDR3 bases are TGTGCCAGCAAGAAGGACAGGGGCATGAACACTGAAGCTTTCTTT. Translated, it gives CASKKDRGMNTEAFF.

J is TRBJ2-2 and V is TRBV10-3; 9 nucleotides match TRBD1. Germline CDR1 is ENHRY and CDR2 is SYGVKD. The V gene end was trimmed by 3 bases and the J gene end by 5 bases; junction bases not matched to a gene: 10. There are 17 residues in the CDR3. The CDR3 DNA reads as TGTGCCATCAGTGATTTTGGGACAGGGCGGCAAACCGGGGAGCTGTTTTTT. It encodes CAISDFGTGRQTGELFF.

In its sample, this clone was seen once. The CDR3 protein is CASGGNARGEKLFF. The CDR3 DNA follows: TGTGCCAGCGGGGGGAATGCTCGGGGAGAAAAACTGTTTTTT. The chain has TRBV2 and TRBJ1-4, with D possibly being TRBD1 (5 bases). Germline V gives CDR1 SNHLY, CDR2 FYNNEI. This CDR3 has 14 amino acids. The V end lost 8 bases, the J end lost 8 bases, and 18 bases lay between the germline ends.

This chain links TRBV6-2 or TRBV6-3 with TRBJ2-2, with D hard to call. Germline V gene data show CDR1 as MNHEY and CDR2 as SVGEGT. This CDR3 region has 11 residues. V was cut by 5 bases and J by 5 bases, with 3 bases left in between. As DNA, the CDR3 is TGTGCCAGCAGTGAGACCGGGGAGCTGTTTTTT. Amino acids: CASSETGELFF.

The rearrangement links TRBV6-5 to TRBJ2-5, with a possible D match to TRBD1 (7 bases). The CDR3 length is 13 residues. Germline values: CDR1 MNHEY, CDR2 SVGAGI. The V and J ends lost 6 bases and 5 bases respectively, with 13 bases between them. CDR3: CASREGARETQYF. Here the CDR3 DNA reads TGTGCCAGCAGGGAGGGGGCACGGGAGACCCAGTACTTC.

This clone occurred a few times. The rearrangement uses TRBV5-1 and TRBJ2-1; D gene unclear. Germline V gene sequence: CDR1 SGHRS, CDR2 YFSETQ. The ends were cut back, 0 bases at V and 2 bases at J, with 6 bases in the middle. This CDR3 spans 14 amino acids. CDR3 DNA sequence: TGCGCCAGCAGCTTGGACGCAGCCTACAATGAGCAGTTCTTC. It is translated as CASSLDAAYNEQFF.

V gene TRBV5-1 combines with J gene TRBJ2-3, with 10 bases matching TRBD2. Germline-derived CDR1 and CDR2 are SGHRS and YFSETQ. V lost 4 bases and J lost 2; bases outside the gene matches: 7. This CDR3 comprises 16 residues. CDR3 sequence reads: CASSPGTSEFTDTQYF. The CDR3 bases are TGCGCCAGCAGCCCCGGGACTAGCGAATTCACAGATACGCAGTATTTT.